This T cell receptor beta chain was identified during a study of shared clonotypes between healthy human individuals. Each PCR replicate from the sorted subsets contained about 200 ng DNA, which is about 31,000 T cell genomes. Assay: immunoSEQ multiplex PCR; the TCRdb copy retains only in-frame clones and omits some. The sample records about 2 million clones, about 95% being singletons. V was pared by 5 bases and J by 0 bases, with 14 bases between. CDR1 is SNHLY, CDR2 FYNNEI, per germline. The CDR3 is 16 amino acids. Donors were healthy HIV-negative adults without recent acute infections or vaccinations.

Sequencing was performed on naive CD4+ T cells sorted from blood. Subset defined: CD45RA+ positively selected. This receptor was taken from a man between 18 and 35 years old in good health. The chain is built from TRBV2 and TRBJ1-5; weak D call: TRBD1 (6 bases). CDR3 sequence: CASSPRQEYSNQPQHF. As DNA, the CDR3 is TGTGCCAGCAGTCCCAGACAGGAGTATAGCAATCAGCCCCAGCATTTT.